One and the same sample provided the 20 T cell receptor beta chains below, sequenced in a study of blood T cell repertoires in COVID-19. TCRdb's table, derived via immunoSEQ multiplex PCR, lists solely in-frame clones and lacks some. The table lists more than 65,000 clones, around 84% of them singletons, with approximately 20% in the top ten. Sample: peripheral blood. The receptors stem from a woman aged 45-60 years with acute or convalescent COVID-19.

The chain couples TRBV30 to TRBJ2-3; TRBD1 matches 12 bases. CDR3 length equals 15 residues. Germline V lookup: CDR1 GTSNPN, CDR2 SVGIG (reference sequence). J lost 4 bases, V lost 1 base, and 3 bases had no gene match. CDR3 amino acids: CAWSAGTGGSDTQYF. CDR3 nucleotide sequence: TGTGCCTGGAGTGCCGGGACAGGGGGCTCAGATACGCAGTATTTT.

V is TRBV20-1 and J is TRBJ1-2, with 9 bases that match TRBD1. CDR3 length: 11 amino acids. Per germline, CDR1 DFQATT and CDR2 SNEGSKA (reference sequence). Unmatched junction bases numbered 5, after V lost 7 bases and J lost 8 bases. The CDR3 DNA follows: TGCAGTGTCTCGGGACAGGGCGGCTACACCTTC. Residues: CSVSGQGGYTF.

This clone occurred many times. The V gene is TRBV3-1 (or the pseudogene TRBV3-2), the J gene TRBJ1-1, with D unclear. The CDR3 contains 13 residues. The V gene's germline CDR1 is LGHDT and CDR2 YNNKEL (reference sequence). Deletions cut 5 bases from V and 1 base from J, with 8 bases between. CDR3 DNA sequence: TGTGCCAGCAGCTCTCGGGGGAACACTGAAGCTTTCTTT. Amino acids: CASSSRGNTEAFF.

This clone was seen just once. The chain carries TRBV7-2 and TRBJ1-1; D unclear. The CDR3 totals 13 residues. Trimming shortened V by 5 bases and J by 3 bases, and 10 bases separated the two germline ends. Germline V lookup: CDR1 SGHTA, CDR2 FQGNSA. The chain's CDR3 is CASSVTRDTEAFF. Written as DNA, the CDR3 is TGTGCCAGCAGCGTAACCCGGGACACTGAAGCTTTCTTT.

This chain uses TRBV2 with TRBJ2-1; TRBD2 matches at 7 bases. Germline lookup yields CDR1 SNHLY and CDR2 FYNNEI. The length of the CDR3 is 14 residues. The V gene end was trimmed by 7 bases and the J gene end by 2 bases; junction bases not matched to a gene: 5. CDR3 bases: TGTGCCAGCATCGAGCGGGGAGCCTACAATGAGCAGTTCTTC. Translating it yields CASIERGAYNEQFF.

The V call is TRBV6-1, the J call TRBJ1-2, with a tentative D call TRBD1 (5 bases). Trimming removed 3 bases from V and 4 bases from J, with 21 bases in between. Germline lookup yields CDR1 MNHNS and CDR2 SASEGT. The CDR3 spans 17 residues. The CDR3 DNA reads TGTGCCAGCAGTGATAAGGGAGGGGCGAGGCAGATCTATGGCTACACCTTC. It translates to CASSDKGGARQIYGYTF.

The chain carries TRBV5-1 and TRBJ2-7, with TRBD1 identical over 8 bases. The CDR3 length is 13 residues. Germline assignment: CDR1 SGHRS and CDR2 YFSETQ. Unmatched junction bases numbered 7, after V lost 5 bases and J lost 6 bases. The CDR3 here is CASRLGQGGEQYF. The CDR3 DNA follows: TGCGCCAGCAGATTAGGACAGGGAGGCGAGCAGTACTTC.

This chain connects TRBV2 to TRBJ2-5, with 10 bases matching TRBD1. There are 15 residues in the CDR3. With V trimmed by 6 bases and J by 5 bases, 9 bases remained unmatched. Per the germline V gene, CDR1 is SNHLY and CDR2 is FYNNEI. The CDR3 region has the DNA TGTGCCAGCAGAGGGGACAGGGGTGGGCAGGAGACCCAGTACTTC. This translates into CASRGDRGGQETQYF. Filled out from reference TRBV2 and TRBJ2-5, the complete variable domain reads EPEVTQTPSHQVTQMGQEVILRCVPISNHLYFYWYRQILGQKVEFLVSFYNNEISEKSEIFDDQFSVERPDGSNFTLKIRSTKLEDSAMYFCASRGDRGGQETQYFGPGTRLLVL.

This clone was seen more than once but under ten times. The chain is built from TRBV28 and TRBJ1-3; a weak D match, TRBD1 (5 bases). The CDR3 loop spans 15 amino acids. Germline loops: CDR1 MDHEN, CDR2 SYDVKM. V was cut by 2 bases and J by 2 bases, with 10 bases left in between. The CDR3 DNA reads TGTGCCAGCAGTTTAGCAGGGAAGACTGGAAACACCATATATTTT. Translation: CASSLAGKTGNTIYF.

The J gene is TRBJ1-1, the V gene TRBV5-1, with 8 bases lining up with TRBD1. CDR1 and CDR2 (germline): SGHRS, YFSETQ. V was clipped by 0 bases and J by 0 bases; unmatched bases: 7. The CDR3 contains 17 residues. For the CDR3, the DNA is TGCGCCAGCAGCTTGGGACAGGGGACCTTCTTGAACACTGAAGCTTTCTTT. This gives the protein CASSLGQGTFLNTEAFF.

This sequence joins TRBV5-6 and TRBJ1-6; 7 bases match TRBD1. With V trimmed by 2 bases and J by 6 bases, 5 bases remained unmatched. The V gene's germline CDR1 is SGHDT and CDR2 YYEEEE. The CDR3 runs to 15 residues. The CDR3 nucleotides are TGTGCCAGCAGCTTAAGGGGGCAAGGTAATTCACCCCTCCACTTT. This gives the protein CASSLRGQGNSPLHF. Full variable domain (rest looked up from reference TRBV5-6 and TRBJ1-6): DAGVTQSPTHLIKTRGQQVTLRCSPKSGHDTVSWYQQALGQGPQFIFQYYEEEERQRGNFPDRFSGHQFPNYSSELNVNALLLGDSALYLCASSLRGQGNSPLHFGNGTRLTVT.

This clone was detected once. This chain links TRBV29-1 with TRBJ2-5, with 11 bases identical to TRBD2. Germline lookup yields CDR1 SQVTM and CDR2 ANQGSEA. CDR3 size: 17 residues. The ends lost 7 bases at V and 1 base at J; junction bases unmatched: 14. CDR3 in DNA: TGCAGCGCTAACCCTTTCATTAGCGGGGGGGCCCAAGAGACCCAGTACTTC. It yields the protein CSANPFISGGAQETQYF.

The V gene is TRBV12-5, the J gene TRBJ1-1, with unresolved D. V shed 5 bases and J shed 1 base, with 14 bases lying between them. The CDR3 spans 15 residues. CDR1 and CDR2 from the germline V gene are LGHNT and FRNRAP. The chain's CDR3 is CASGLRGIWNTEAFF. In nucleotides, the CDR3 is TGTGCTAGTGGTCTCCGCGGGATATGGAACACTGAAGCTTTCTTT.

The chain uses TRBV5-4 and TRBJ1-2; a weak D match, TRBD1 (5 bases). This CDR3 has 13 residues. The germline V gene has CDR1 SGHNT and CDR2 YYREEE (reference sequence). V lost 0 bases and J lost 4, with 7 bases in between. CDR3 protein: CASSLVQGYGYTF. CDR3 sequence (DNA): TGTGCCAGCAGCTTGGTTCAGGGCTATGGCTACACCTTC.

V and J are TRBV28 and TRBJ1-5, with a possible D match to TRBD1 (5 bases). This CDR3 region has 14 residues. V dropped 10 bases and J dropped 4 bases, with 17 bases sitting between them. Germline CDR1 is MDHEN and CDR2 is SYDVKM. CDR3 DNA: TGTGCCACCCGGGGGTGGGGGGGGAATCAGCCCCAGCATTTT. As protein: CATRGWGGNQPQHF. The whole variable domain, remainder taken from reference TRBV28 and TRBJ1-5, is DVKVTQSSRYLVKRTGEKVFLECVQDMDHENMFWYRQDPGLGLRLIYFSYDVKMKEKGDIPEGYSVSREKKERFSLILESASTNQTSMYLCATRGWGGNQPQHFGDGTRLSIL.

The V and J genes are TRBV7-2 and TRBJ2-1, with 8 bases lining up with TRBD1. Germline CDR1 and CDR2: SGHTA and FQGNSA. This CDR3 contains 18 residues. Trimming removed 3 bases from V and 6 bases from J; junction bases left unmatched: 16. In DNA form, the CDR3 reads TGTGCCAGCAGCTTGCTAGGACAGGGAAACACAGTGTCCAATGAGCAGTTCTTC. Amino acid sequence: CASSLLGQGNTVSNEQFF.

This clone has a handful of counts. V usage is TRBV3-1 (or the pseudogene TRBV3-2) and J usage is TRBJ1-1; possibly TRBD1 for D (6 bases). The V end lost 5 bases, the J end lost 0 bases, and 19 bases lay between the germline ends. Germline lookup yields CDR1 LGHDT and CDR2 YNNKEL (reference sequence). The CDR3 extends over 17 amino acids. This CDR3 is CASSLQDRFDVNTEAFF. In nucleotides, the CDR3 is TGTGCCAGCAGCTTACAGGACAGATTCGATGTGAACACTGAAGCTTTCTTT.

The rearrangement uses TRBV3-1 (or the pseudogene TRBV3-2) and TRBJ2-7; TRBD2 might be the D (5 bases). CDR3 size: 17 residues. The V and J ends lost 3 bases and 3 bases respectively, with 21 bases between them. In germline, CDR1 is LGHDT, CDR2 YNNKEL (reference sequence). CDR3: CASSQALEDGLGYEQYF. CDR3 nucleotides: TGTGCCAGCAGCCAGGCCCTGGAGGACGGCTTAGGCTACGAGCAGTACTTC.

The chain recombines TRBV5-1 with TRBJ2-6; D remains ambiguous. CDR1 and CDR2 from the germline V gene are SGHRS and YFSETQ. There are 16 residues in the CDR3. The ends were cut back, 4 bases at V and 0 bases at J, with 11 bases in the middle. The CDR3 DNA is TGCGCCAGCAGCGGGCCGTCGAGCTCTGGGGCCAACGTCCTGACTTTC. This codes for CASSGPSSSGANVLTF. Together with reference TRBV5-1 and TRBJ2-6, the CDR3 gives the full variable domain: KAGVTQTPRYLIKTRGQQVTLSCSPISGHRSVSWYQQTPGQGLQFLFEYFSETQRNKGNFPGRFSGRQFSNSRSEMNVSTLELGDSALYLCASSGPSSSGANVLTFGAGSRLTVL.

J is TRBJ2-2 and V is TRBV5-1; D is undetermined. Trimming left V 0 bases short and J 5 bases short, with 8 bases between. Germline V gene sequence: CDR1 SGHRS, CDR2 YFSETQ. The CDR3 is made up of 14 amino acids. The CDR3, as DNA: TGCGCCAGCAGCTTGGGACATCCTACCGGGGAGCTGTTTTTT. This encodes CASSLGHPTGELFF.